The text below deals with one TCR beta chain. Its target is unknown. The entry originates in a study of tumor-infiltrating lymphocytes in localized non-small cell lung cancer. Study observations and caveats: Not all patients were TCR sequenced, owing to tissue quantity. Different pieces of the same tissue went to different assays, confounding technical variation with intratumor heterogeneity. Tumor T-cell fraction was not associated with recurrence-free survival.

Profiled with immunoSEQ multiplex PCR; TCRdb holds only in-frame clones, not every one. Of 5,500 to 8,000 clones in the sample, roughly 70% were seen once. The source material was lung tumor tissue. This receptor was obtained from a human donor with non-small cell lung cancer.

In DNA, the CDR3 is TGTGCCAGCAGCTCTCGGGACAGGTTGAACACTGAAGCTTTCTTT. Its protein is CASSSRDRLNTEAFF. The chain carries TRBV5-6 and TRBJ1-1; TRBD1 agrees at 8 bases. The CDR3 extends over 15 amino acids. The trim removed 3 bases at V and 0 bases at J, leaving 4 bases unmatched. Germline CDR1 SGHDT, CDR2 YYEEEE.